The 25 T cell receptor beta chains below were found in one sample sequenced in a study of beta chain features in type 1 diabetes. The study, taken as a whole, reports: Moderately but significantly shorter TCRB CDR3s were found in Type 1 diabetes patients in all four CD4+ subsets.

The study reverse transcribed the entire isolated RNA, so it sequenced expressed TCRB transcripts. The protocol was immunoSEQ multiplex PCR, while the TCRdb copy is restricted to in-frame clones and leaves out a portion. The sample has hundreds of thousands of clones; around 12% are singletons. Their specific antigens are unknown. What was sequenced was naive CD4+ T cells from blood. These receptors all stem from a woman younger than 35 with type 1 diabetes.

This clone was counted a few times. This chain uses TRBV15 with TRBJ2-5; the match to TRBD2 covers 9 bases. Trimming cost V 0 bases and J 5 bases; bases outside gene matches: 7. Germline V gives CDR1 LNHNV, CDR2 YYDKDF (reference sequence). CDR3 length equals 16 residues. The CDR3 coding sequence is TGTGCCACCAGCAGAGATCGCGGGGGGGCTGGGGAGACCCAGTACTTC. Its protein product is CATSRDRGGAGETQYF.

This clone was counted only a few times. This chain connects TRBV29-1 to TRBJ2-1; D possibly corresponds to TRBD1 (6 bases). Looked up from germline, CDR1 is SQVTM and CDR2 is ANQGSEA. This CDR3 has 11 residues. The ends were cut back, 6 bases at V and 3 bases at J, with 6 bases in the middle. CDR3 residues: CSVDSYNEQFF. The DNA of the CDR3 is TGCAGCGTGGACAGCTACAATGAGCAGTTCTTC.

This clone came up a few times. The V gene is TRBV4-2, the J gene TRBJ2-7; 9 nucleotides line up with TRBD2. Germline trimming cut 1 base from V and 6 bases from J; bases unmatched to any gene: 7. The CDR3 contains 15 residues. CDR1 and CDR2 from the germline V gene are LGHNA and YNFKEQ. Written as DNA, the CDR3 is TGTGCCAGCAGCCAAGTGGATGCGGGAGGGCGCGAGCAGTACTTC. Its translation: CASSQVDAGGREQYF.

V usage is TRBV5-1 and J usage is TRBJ2-1; 11 positions match TRBD2. The germline gives CDR1 SGHRS, CDR2 YFSETQ. J was trimmed by 9 bases and V by 0 bases; bases with no gene match: 2. The CDR3 runs 14 residues. The CDR3 nucleotides read TGCGCCAGCAGCTTGGTACTAGCGGGAGCTGAGCAGTTCTTC. It codes for CASSLVLAGAEQFF.

The table lists this clone with a few counts. The J gene is TRBJ2-3, the V gene TRBV29-1; 9 bases agree with TRBD2. Germline assignment: CDR1 SQVTM and CDR2 ANQGSEA. V gave up 1 base and J gave up 5 bases; unmatched junction bases: 1. The CDR3 runs to 13 residues. This CDR3 reads CSVEVSGGDTQYF. CDR3 nucleotide sequence: TGCAGCGTTGAAGTTAGCGGGGGAGATACGCAGTATTTT.

The chain links TRBV6-1 to TRBJ2-7, with D possibly being TRBD1 (5 bases). Germline loops: CDR1 MNHNS, CDR2 SASEGT. V lost 5 bases to trimming and J lost 4 bases, with 15 bases between them. The CDR3 totals 14 residues. DNA for the CDR3: TGTGCCAGCAGTCGGCAGGGTCAAATATACGAGCAGTACTTC. Its translation is CASSRQGQIYEQYF.

This clone was counted only a few times. The rearrangement uses TRBV2 and TRBJ2-2, with a possible D match to TRBD1 (6 bases). CDR1 and CDR2 from the germline V gene are SNHLY and FYNNEI. The CDR3 runs to 15 residues. Trimming stripped 5 bases from V and 5 bases from J, with 15 bases between. This CDR3 reads CASSLDSQGTGELFF. DNA of the CDR3: TGTGCCAGCAGTTTAGACTCCCAGGGGACCGGGGAGCTGTTTTTT.

This clone has only a few counts. This chain uses TRBV5-4 with TRBJ2-3, with 8 nucleotides matching TRBD2. The length of the CDR3 is 15 residues. The germline V gene has CDR1 SGHNT and CDR2 YYREEE (reference sequence). V dropped 4 bases and J dropped 4; count of bases not matched to a gene: 8. CDR3 in DNA: TGTGCCAGCAGCATTAGCGGGGATGGTCCAGATACGCAGTATTTT. Protein sequence: CASSISGDGPDTQYF.

This chain joins TRBV5-1 and TRBJ1-5; possibly TRBD1 for D (5 bases). Germline values: CDR1 SGHRS, CDR2 YFSETQ. The CDR3 has 14 residues. Trimming cost V 5 bases and J 4 bases, with 13 bases left between them. In nucleotides, the CDR3 is TGCGCCAGCAGTTGGGGGGGTCAAAATCAGCCCCAGCATTTT. It specifies CASSWGGQNQPQHF.

The genes are TRBV9 and TRBJ2-7, with 7 positions matching TRBD1. The V gene end was trimmed by 2 bases and the J gene end by 4 bases; junction bases not matched to a gene: 9. The CDR3 length is 15 residues. The germline CDR1 and CDR2 sequences are SGDLS and YYNGEE. CDR3 amino acids: CASSVEEGGLYEQYF. Here the CDR3 DNA reads TGTGCCAGCAGCGTGGAGGAAGGGGGCTTGTACGAGCAGTACTTC.

A few counts support this clone. V gene TRBV15 combines with J gene TRBJ2-3; 14 nucleotides match TRBD2. The ends lost 3 bases at V and 5 bases at J; junction bases unmatched: 4. Germline V gene sequence: CDR1 LNHNV, CDR2 YYDKDF (reference sequence). The CDR3 is made up of 16 amino acids. The CDR3 protein is CATSRRLAGGRDTQYF. The CDR3 nucleotides read TGTGCCACCAGCAGGAGACTAGCGGGAGGGCGAGATACGCAGTATTTT.

The J gene is TRBJ2-5, the V gene TRBV5-6; 8 bases are a match to TRBD1. The germline gives CDR1 SGHDT, CDR2 YYEEEE. V lost 4 bases and J lost 2; bases outside the gene matches: 7. The CDR3 has 15 residues. The CDR3 protein is CASSPTGGTQETQYF. DNA of the CDR3: TGTGCCAGCAGCCCAACAGGGGGGACACAAGAGACCCAGTACTTC.

The rearrangement joins TRBV27 to TRBJ2-3; the D is unclear. The CDR3 contains 11 residues. Germline V gene sequence: CDR1 MNHEY, CDR2 SMNVEV (reference sequence). Trimming pared 4 bases from V and 8 bases from J, leaving 7 bases between. This CDR3 reads CASSSPGTQYF. CDR3 nucleotides: TGTGCCAGCAGTTCGCCAGGTACGCAGTATTTT.

The chain employs TRBV30 and TRBJ2-3, with no clear D. In germline, CDR1 is GTSNPN, CDR2 SVGIG (reference sequence). There are 15 residues in the CDR3. The V end lost 5 bases, the J end lost 1 base, and 16 bases lay between the germline ends. CDR3 residues: CAWGDSPLGTDTQYF. Here the CDR3 DNA reads TGTGCCTGGGGCGACTCCCCGCTGGGCACAGATACGCAGTATTTT.

The chain links TRBV2 to TRBJ1-6, with TRBD1 matching over 7 bases. Germline values: CDR1 SNHLY, CDR2 FYNNEI. The CDR3 extends over 15 amino acids. With 4 bases clipped from V and 8 bases from J, the junction kept 8 bases outside the gene matches. CDR3 sequence (DNA): TGTGCCAGCAGTGTTGTAGGAGGGGGCGATTCACCCCTCCACTTT. As protein: CASSVVGGGDSPLHF. The variable domain in full, completed from reference TRBV2 and TRBJ1-6, reads EPEVTQTPSHQVTQMGQEVILRCVPISNHLYFYWYRQILGQKVEFLVSFYNNEISEKSEIFDDQFSVERPDGSNFTLKIRSTKLEDSAMYFCASSVVGGGDSPLHFGNGTRLTVT.

This clone came up a few times. The chain employs TRBV10-2 and TRBJ2-3; 14 bases are shared with TRBD2. Trimming cost V 0 bases and J 1 base; bases outside gene matches: 6. This CDR3 has 19 amino acids. In germline, CDR1 is WSHSY, CDR2 SAAADI. The CDR3 here is CASSESRLAGGRGTDTQYF. In DNA form, the CDR3 reads TGCGCCAGCAGTGAGTCGCGACTAGCGGGGGGGCGGGGCACAGATACGCAGTATTTT.

The J gene is TRBJ1-1, the V gene TRBV11-3; the match to TRBD1 covers 8 bases. The CDR3 sequence is 13 residues long. Germline V gene sequence: CDR1 SGHNT, CDR2 YENEEA. V lost 6 bases, J lost 4 bases, and 4 bases stayed unmatched. The CDR3 DNA is TGTGCCAGCAGTCGACAGGGGTTCACTGAAGCTTTCTTT. Translation: CASSRQGFTEAFF.

Turning to this clone: An end of the junction differs from the germline gene, which may be a read error. This chain links TRBV7-7 with TRBJ2-1; D uncertain. Looked up from germline, CDR1 is SSHAT and CDR2 is FNYEAQ (reference sequence). The CDR3 length is 15 residues. The CDR3 bases are TGTGCTAGCAGCCGAGATCTGCCCTGGGCCAATGAGCAGTTCTTC. It encodes CASSRDLPWANEQFF.

The rearrangement links TRBV5-1 to TRBJ2-5; 11 bases line up with TRBD2. J gave up 2 bases and V 1 base, and 4 bases lay outside the gene matches. The CDR3 spans 16 residues. Per the germline V gene, CDR1 is SGHRS and CDR2 is YFSETQ. CDR3 nucleotides: TGCGCCAGCAGCTTGACCGGGACTAGCGGACAAGAGACCCAGTACTTC. The encoded protein is CASSLTGTSGQETQYF.

This clone came up a few times. The chain employs TRBV5-1 and TRBJ2-5, with 7 bases matching TRBD2. There are 13 residues in the CDR3. The V segment lost 2 bases and the J segment 4 bases; nucleotides outside the gene matches: 2. CDR1 SGHRS and CDR2 YFSETQ come from the germline V gene. Here the CDR3 DNA reads TGCGCCAGCAGCTTCGGGGAGGGAGAGACCCAGTACTTC. This translates into CASSFGEGETQYF.

This clone was observed a single time. The chain recombines TRBV7-2 with TRBJ2-3; D may be TRBD2 (7 bases). Germline V gives CDR1 SGHTA, CDR2 FQGNSA. The CDR3 length is 15 residues. The germline V and J ends were trimmed by 0 bases and 5 bases, with 12 bases remaining between them. CDR3 DNA: TGTGCCAGCAGCTTAGCGGGGGGGCTCGGAGATACGCAGTATTTT. This gives the protein CASSLAGGLGDTQYF. Full variable domain (outside the CDR3, taken from reference TRBV7-2 and TRBJ2-3): GAGVSQSPSNKVTEKGKDVELRCDPISGHTALYWYRQSLGQGLEFLIYFQGNSAPDKSGLPSDRFSAERTGGSVSTLTIQRTQQEDSAVYLCASSLAGGLGDTQYFGPGTRLTVL.

V is TRBV7-9 and J is TRBJ1-5, with a possible D match to TRBD1 (6 bases). The CDR3 runs to 14 residues. Germline-derived CDR1 and CDR2 are SEHNR and FQNEAQ (reference sequence). V lost 3 bases to trimming and J lost 5 bases, with 11 bases between them. For the CDR3, the DNA is TGTGCCAGCAGCTTTACAGGGAAGGATCAGCCCCAGCATTTT. It encodes CASSFTGKDQPQHF.

The chain has TRBV6-6 and TRBJ2-7; 9 bases are shared with TRBD1. This CDR3 spans 15 amino acids. The V segment lost 6 bases and the J segment 2 bases; nucleotides outside the gene matches: 8. Germline V CDR1 and CDR2: MNHNY, SVGAGI (reference sequence). The DNA of the CDR3 is TGTGCCAGCAGCCCCCCCACAGGGGGCACCTACGAGCAGTACTTC. Translating gives CASSPPTGGTYEQYF.

The V and J genes are TRBV14 and TRBJ1-1; 7 bases line up with TRBD1. J lost 6 bases, V lost 3 bases, and 7 bases had no gene match. The CDR3 sequence is 14 residues long. The germline V gene has CDR1 SGHDN and CDR2 FVKESK. The CDR3 region has the DNA TGTGCCAGCAGCCACTTCCCCCAGGGGGCTGAAGCTTTCTTT. This encodes CASSHFPQGAEAFF.

DNA of the CDR3: TGTGCCAGCAGTGTCGGCACCGGGGAGCTGTTTTTT. It encodes CASSVGTGELFF. This chain uses TRBV2 with TRBJ2-2; D remains ambiguous. CDR3 length: 12 amino acids. The germline gives CDR1 SNHLY, CDR2 FYNNEI. V was trimmed by 4 bases and J by 4 bases, leaving 4 bases between them. The full variable domain, rest sourced from reference TRBV2 and TRBJ2-2, is EPEVTQTPSHQVTQMGQEVILRCVPISNHLYFYWYRQILGQKVEFLVSFYNNEISEKSEIFDDQFSVERPDGSNFTLKIRSTKLEDSAMYFCASSVGTGELFFGEGSRLTVL.